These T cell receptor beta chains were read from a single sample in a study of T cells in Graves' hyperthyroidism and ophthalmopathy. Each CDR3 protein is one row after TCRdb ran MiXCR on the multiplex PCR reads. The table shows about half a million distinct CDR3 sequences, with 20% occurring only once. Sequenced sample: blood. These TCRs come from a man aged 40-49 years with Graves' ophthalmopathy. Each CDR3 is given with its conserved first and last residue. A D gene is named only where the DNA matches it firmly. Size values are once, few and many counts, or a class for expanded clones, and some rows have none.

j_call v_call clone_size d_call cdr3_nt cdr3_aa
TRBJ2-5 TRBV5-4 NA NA TGTGCCAGCAGCTTGGAAGGGGTTTTGGAGACCCAGTACTTC CASSLEGVLETQYF
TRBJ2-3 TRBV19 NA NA TGTGCCAGTAGCATACTAGTTGCAACAGATACGCAGTATTTT CASSILVATDTQYF
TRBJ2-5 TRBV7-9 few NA TGTGCCAGCAACAGGGTGGAAGGGGCCCAGTACTTC CASNRVEGAQYF
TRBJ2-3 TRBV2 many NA TGTGCCAGCAGTGATTTCGTGGGGGGCTTACCGCAGGACGTGACAGATACGCAGTATTTT CASSDFVGGLPQDVTDTQYF
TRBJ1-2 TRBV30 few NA TGTGCCTGGAAACAAGGGACCCCCTCCCCTTATGGCTACACCTTC CAWKQGTPSPYGYTF
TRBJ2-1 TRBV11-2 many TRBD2 TGTGCCAGCAGCCCCCCGGGACTAGCGGGCTACAATGAGCAGTTCTTC CASSPPGLAGYNEQFF
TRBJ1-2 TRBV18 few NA TGTGCCAGCTCCCTTTATGAGGGGAGAGTTAACTATGGCTACATCTTC CASSLYEGRVNYGYIF
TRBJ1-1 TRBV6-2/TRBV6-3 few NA TGTGCCACCAGATGGGGGAGTGAGGGTGAAGCTTTCTTT CATRWGSEGEAFF
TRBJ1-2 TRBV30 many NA TGTGCCTGGAGTGTGGCAGGGACCTATGGCTACACCTTC CAWSVAGTYGYTF
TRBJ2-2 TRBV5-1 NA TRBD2 TGCGCCAGCAGCTTGAGGACTAGCGGGAGAGGAGCCGGGGAGCTGTTTTTT CASSLRTSGRGAGELFF
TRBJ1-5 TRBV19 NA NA TGTGCCAGTAGTATGGTACCCGCTAGCAATCAGCCCCAGCATTTT CASSMVPASNQPQHF
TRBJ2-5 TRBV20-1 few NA TGCAGTGCTAGAGATCATTTAAGGGGGGGAAGAAAGACCCAGTACTTC CSARDHLRGGRKTQYF
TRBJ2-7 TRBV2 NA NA TGTGCCAGCAGCTTACTCGAGGACCCCTACGAGCAGTACTTC CASSLLEDPYEQYF
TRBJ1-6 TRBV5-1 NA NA TGCGCCAGCAGCTTCTCGGGGACGGGTAATTCACCCCTCCACTTT CASSFSGTGNSPLHF